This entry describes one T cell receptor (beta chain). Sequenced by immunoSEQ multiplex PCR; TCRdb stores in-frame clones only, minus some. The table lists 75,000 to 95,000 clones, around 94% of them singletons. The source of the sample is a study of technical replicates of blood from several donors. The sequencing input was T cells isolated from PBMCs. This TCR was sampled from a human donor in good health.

In nucleotides, the CDR3 is TGTGCCAGCAGCGTCTCAGGGAATGAGCAGTTCTTC. Translated, it gives CASSVSGNEQFF. V usage is TRBV9 and J usage is TRBJ2-1, with D maybe TRBD1 (5 bases). Germline CDR1 and CDR2: SGDLS and YYNGEE. V lost 2 bases and J 7 bases, leaving 7 bases between the germline ends. The CDR3 sequence is 12 residues long.